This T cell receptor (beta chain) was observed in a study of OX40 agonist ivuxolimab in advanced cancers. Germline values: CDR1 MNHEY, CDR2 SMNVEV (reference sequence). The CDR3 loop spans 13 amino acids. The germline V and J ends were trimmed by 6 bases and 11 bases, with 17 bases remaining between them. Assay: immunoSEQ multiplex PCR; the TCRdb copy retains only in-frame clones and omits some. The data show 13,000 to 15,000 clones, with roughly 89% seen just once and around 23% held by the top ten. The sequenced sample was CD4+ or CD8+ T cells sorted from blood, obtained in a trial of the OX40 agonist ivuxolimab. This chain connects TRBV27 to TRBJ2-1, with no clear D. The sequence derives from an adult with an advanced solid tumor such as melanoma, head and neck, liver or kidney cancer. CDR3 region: CASRETGFAKQFF. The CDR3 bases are TGTGCCAGCAGGGAAACCGGCTTTGCGAAGCAGTTCTTC.